What follows describes a single T cell receptor beta chain. Its antigen is as yet unknown. The CDR3 is made up of 16 amino acids. The germline V gene encodes CDR1 SGHRS and CDR2 YFSETQ. Germline trimming cut 4 bases from V and 5 bases from J; bases unmatched to any gene: 6. Unique molecular identifiers were incorporated when the TCRbeta library was constructed. TCRdb reanalysed the PCR reads using MiXCR and keeps one entry per CDR3 protein. The sample records around 580,000 distinct CDR3 sequences, over 25% being singletons. This sample stems from a study of T-cell reconstitution after alpha-beta-depleted transplantation in children. Overall study results and limits: It was reported that alpha-beta T cells came from several hundred expanded graft clones (about two months after transplant). It was newly produced T cells that mostly accounted for T-cell counts and diversity one year after transplant. Surviving thymic progenitors and recipient T cells were the source of high TCRbeta diversity at day 60 in some patients.

The sequence derives from a boy in the first two years of life with Wiskott-Aldrich syndrome, due to receive a stem cell transplant. The chain joins TRBV5-1 to TRBJ2-1; 13 bases map to TRBD2. Sequenced material: PBMCs, taken before TCRalphabeta/CD19-depleted stem cell transplant. The CDR3 spells CASSARLAGGHNEQFF. CDR3 nucleotide sequence: TGCGCCAGCAGCGCGAGACTAGCGGGAGGACACAATGAGCAGTTCTTC. The full variable domain, its missing parts supplied by reference TRBV5-1 and TRBJ2-1, is KAGVTQTPRYLIKTRGQQVTLSCSPISGHRSVSWYQQTPGQGLQFLFEYFSETQRNKGNFPGRFSGRQFSNSRSEMNVSTLELGDSALYLCASSARLAGGHNEQFFGPGTRLTVL.